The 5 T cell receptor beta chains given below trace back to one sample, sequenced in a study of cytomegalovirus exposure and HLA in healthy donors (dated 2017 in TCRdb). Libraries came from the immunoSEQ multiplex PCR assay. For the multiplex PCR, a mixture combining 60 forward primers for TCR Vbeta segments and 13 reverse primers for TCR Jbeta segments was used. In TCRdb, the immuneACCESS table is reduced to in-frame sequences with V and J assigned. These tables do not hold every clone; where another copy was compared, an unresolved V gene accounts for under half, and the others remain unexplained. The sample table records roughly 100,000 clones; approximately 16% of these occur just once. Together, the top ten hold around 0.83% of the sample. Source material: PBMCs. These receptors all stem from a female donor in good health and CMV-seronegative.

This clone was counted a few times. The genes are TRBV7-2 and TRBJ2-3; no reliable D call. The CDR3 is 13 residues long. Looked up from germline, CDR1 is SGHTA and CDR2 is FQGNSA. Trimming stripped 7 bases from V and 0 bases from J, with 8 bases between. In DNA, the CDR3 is TGTGCCAGCACTCACAGAAGCACAGATACGCAGTATTTT. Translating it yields CASTHRSTDTQYF.

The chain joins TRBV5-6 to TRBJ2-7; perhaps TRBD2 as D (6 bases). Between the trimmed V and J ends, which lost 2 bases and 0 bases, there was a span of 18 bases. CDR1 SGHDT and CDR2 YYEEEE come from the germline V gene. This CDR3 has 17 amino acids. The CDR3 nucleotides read TGTGCCAGCAGCTTAGAATCCGGGGGTTTATCCTCCTACGAGCAGTACTTC. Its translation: CASSLESGGLSSYEQYF.

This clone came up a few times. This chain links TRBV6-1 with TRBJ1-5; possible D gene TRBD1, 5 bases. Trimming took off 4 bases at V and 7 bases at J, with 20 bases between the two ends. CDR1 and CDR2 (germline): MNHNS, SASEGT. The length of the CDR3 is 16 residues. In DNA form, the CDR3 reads TGTGCCAGCAGTGGATTTACTTTGGGGGGTGGACAGCCCCAGCATTTT. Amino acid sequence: CASSGFTLGGGQPQHF.

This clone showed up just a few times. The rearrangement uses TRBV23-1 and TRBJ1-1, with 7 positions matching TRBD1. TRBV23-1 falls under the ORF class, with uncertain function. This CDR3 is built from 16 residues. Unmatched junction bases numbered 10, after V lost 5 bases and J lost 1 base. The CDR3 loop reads CASSRQGVYPNTEAFF. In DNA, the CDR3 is TGCGCCAGCAGTAGGCAGGGGGTTTACCCGAACACTGAAGCTTTCTTT.

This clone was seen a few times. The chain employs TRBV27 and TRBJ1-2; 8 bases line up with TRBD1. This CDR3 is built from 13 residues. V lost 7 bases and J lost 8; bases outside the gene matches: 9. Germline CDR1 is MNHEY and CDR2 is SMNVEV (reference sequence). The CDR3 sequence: CASTPTGGRGYTF. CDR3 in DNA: TGTGCCAGCACCCCTACAGGGGGTAGGGGCTACACCTTC.